This TCR beta chain comes out of a study of blood T cell repertoires in COVID-19. Study-level information: From the United States, Italy and Spain came samples of acute and convalescent COVID-19. PBMCs, B-cell-depleted T cells, or T cells were the source of the cDNA or gDNA that made up the material.

V trimming: 1 base; J trimming: 4 bases; junction bases outside the gene matches: 9. The germline CDR1 and CDR2 sequences are MGHDK and SYGVNS. CDR3 length: 16 amino acids. Original methodology: The authors estimated nucleated cell counts from reference gene primer amplification. TCRdb keeps only in-frame clones here, not all; method: immunoSEQ multiplex PCR. The V and J calls and the clone size are those of that table, but D and trimming were determined from the DNA. The repertoire holds roughly 200,000 clones, with about 88% as singletons. This clone was counted only a few times. V gene TRBV25-1 combines with J gene TRBJ2-7; 8 positions agree with TRBD2. This clonotype was sampled from a woman older than 75 with acute or convalescent COVID-19. Sequenced material: peripheral blood. For the CDR3, the DNA is TGTGCCAGCAGTGAATTGGGAGTAGCGGGAAAGTACGAGCAGTACTTC. It translates to CASSELGVAGKYEQYF.